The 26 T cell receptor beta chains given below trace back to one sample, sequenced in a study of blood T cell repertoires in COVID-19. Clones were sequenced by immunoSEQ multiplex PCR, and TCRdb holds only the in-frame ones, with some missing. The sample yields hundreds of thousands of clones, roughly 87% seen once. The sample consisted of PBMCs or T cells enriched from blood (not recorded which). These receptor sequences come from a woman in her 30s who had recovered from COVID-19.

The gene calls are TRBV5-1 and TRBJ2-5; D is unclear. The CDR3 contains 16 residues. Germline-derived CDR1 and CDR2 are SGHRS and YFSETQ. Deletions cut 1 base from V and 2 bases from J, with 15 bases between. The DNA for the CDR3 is TGCGCCAGCAGCTTGCAGTCGGGTTTTGTTCAAGAGACCCAGTACTTC. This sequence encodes CASSLQSGFVQETQYF.

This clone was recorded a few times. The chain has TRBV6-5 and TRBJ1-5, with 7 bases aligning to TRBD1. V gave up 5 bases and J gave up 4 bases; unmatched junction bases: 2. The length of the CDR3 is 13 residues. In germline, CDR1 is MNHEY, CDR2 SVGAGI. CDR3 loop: CASSRQGNQPQHF. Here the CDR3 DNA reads TGTGCCAGCAGTCGACAGGGAAATCAGCCCCAGCATTTT.

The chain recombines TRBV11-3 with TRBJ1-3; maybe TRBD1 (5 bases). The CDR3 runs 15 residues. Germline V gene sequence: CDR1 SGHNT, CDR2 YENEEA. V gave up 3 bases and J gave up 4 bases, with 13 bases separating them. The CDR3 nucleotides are TGTGCCAGCAGCTTCTCACAGGTATACGGAAACACCATATATTTT. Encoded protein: CASSFSQVYGNTIYF.

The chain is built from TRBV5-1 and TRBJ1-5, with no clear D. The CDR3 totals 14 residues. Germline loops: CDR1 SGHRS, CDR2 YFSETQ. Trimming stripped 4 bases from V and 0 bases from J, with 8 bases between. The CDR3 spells CASSVDGSNQPQHF. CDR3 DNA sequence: TGCGCCAGCAGCGTGGACGGTAGCAATCAGCCCCAGCATTTT.

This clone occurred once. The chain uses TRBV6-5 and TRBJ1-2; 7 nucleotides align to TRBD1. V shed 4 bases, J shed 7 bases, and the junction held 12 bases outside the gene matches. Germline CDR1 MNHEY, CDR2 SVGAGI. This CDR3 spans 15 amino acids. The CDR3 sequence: CASSSIDRVLSGYTF. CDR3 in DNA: TGTGCCAGCAGTTCCATAGACAGGGTACTCTCTGGCTACACCTTC.

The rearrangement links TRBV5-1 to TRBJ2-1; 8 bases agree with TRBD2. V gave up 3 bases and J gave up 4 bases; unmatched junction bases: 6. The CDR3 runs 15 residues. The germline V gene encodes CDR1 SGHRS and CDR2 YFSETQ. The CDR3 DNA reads TGCGCCAGCAGCTACTCGGGAGGGGTATACAATGAGCAGTTCTTC. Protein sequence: CASSYSGGVYNEQFF.

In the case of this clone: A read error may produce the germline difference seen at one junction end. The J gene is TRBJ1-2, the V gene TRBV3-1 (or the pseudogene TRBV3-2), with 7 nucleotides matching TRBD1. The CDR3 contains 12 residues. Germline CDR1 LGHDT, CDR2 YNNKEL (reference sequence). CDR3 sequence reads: CASSQGGTARHF. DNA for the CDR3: TGTGCCAGCAGCCAAGGGGGGACAGCTCGTCACTTC.

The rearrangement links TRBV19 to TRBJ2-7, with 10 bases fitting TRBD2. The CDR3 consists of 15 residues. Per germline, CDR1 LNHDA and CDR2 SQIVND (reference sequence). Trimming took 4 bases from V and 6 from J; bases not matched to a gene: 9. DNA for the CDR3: TGTGCCAGTAGTACCGGCAGCGGGGGGGCCTCCGAGCAGTACTTC. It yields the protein CASSTGSGGASEQYF.

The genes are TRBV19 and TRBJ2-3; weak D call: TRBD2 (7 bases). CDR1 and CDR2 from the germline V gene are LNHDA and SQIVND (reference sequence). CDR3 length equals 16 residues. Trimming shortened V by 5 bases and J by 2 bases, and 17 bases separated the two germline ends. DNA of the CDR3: TGTGCCAGTAGTTTCCGAGGGGGGGGAATCACAGATACGCAGTATTTT. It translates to CASSFRGGGITDTQYF.

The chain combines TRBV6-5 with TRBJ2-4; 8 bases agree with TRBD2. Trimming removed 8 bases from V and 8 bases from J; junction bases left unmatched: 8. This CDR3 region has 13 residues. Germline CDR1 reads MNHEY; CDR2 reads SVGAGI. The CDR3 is CASAVTGGYIQYF. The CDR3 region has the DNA TGTGCCAGCGCCGTTACGGGAGGGTACATTCAGTACTTC.

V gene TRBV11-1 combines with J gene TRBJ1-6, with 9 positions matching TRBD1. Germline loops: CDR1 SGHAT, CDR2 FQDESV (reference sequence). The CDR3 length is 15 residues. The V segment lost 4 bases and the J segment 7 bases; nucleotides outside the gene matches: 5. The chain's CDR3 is CASSSGQGRNSPLHF. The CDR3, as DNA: TGTGCCAGCAGCTCGGGACAGGGTAGAAATTCACCCCTCCACTTT.

CDR3 region: CASSQTGQGAEQYF. The CDR3 DNA follows: TGTGCCAGCAGCCAAACCGGACAGGGTGCAGAGCAGTACTTC. The chain is built from TRBV14 and TRBJ2-7; 8 nucleotides agree with TRBD1. The CDR3 runs to 14 residues. Trimming removed 2 bases from V and 7 bases from J; junction bases left unmatched: 7. Germline assignment: CDR1 SGHDN and CDR2 FVKESK. Complete variable domain (other parts from reference TRBV14 and TRBJ2-7): EAGVTQFPSHSVIEKGQTVTLRCDPISGHDNLYWYRRVMGKEIKFLLHFVKESKQDESGMPNNRFLAERTGGTYSTLKVQPAELEDSGVYFCASSQTGQGAEQYFGPGTRLTVT.

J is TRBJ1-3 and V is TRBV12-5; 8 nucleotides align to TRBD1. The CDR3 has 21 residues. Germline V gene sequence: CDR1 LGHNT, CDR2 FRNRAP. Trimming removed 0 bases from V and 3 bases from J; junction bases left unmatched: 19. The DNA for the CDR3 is TGTGCTAGTGGTTTGGTATCATTAGGGCTCCAGGGGGCCAAGCTTGGAAACACCATATATTTT. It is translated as CASGLVSLGLQGAKLGNTIYF.

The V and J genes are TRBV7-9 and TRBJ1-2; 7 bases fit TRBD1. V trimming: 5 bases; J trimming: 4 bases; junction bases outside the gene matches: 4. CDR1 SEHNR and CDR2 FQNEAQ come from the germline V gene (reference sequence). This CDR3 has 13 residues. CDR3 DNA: TGTGCCAGCAGCATGACAGGGTCCTATGGCTACACCTTC. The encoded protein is CASSMTGSYGYTF.

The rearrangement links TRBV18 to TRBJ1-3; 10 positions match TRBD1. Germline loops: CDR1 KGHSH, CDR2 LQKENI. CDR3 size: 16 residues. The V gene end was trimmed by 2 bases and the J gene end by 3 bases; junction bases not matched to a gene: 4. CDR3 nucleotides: TGTGCCAGCTCACCAGCCGGGACAGGGGTTGGAAACACCATATATTTT. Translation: CASSPAGTGVGNTIYF.

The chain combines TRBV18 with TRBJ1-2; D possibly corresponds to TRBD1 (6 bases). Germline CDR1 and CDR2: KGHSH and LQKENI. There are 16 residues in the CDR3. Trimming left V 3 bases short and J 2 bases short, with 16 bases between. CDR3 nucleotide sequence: TGTGCCAGCTCACCTCTAGACAGGAGCCAGAACTATGGCTACACCTTC. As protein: CASSPLDRSQNYGYTF. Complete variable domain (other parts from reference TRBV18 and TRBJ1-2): NAGVMQNPRHLVRRRGQEARLRCSPMKGHSHVYWYRQLPEEGLKFMVYLQKENIIDESGMPKERFSAEFPKEGPSILRIQQVVRGDSAAYFCASSPLDRSQNYGYTFGSGTRLTVV.

The DNA for the CDR3 is TGCGCCAGCAGCTCCCGGGAGGGGGTCGGTGGAAACACCATATATTTT. Residues: CASSSREGVGGNTIYF. The chain uses TRBV5-1 and TRBJ1-3; TRBD1 is a possible D gene (6 bases). Trimming took 3 bases from V and 3 from J, leaving 16 bases between them. CDR1 is SGHRS and CDR2 is YFSETQ in the germline V gene. The CDR3 loop spans 16 amino acids.

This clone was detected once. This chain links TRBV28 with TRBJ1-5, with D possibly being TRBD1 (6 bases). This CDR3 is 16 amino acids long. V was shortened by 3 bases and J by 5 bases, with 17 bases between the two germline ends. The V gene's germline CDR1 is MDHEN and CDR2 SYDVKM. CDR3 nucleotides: TGTGCCAGCAGTTTCCCCGACAGGCTCTCTCATCAGCCCCAGCATTTT. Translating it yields CASSFPDRLSHQPQHF.

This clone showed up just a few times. The DNA for the CDR3 is TGTGCCAGCAGTCCCACAGGGGGCTATGGCTACACCTTC. Translating gives CASSPTGGYGYTF. The chain joins TRBV6-5 to TRBJ1-2; 8 bases fit TRBD1. The CDR3 length is 13 residues. Germline V lookup: CDR1 MNHEY, CDR2 SVGAGI. With V trimmed by 5 bases and J by 4 bases, 3 bases remained unmatched.

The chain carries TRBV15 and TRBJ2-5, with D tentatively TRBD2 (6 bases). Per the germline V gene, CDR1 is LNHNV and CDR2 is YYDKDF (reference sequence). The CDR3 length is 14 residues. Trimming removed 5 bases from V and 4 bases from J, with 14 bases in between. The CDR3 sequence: CATSSPPGGETQYF. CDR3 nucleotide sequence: TGTGCCACCAGCTCCCCTCCCGGGGGAGAGACCCAGTACTTC.

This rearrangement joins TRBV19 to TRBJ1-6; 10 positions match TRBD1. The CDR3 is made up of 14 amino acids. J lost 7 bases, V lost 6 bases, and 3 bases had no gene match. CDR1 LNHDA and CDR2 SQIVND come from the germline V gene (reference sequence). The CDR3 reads CASRPGQGNSPLHF. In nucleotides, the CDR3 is TGTGCCAGTAGACCGGGACAGGGGAATTCACCCCTCCACTTT.

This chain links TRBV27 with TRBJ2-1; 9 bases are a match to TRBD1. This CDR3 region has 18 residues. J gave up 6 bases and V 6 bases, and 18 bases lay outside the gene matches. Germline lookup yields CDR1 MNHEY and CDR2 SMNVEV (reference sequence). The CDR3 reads CASSNLPGQGELVNEQFF. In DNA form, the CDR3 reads TGTGCCAGCAGCAATCTGCCGGGACAGGGTGAGCTGGTCAATGAGCAGTTCTTC.

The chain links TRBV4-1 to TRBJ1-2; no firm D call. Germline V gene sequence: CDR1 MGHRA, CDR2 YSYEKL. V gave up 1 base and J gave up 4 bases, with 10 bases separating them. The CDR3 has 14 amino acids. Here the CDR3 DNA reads TGCGCCAGCAGCCAAGTCCTTGGCGGCTATGGCTACACCTTC. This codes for CASSQVLGGYGYTF.

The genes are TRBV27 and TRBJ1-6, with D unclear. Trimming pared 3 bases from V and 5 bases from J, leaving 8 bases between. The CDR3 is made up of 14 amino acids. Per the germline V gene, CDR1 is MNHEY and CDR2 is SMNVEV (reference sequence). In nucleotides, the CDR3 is TGTGCCAGCAGTTTTGGTCTAAATAATTCACCCCTCCACTTT. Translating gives CASSFGLNNSPLHF.

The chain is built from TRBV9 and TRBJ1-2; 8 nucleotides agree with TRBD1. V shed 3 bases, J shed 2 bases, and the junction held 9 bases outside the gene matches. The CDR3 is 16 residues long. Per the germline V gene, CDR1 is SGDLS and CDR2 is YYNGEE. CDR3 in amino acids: CASSDGPTGVNYGYTF. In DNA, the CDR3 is TGTGCCAGCAGCGACGGGCCGACAGGGGTCAACTATGGCTACACCTTC.

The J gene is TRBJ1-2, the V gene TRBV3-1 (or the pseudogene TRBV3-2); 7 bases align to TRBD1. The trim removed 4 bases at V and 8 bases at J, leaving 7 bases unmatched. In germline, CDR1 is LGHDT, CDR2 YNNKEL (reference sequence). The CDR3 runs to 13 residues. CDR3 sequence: CASSRDRAFGYTF. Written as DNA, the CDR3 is TGTGCCAGCAGCCGTGACAGGGCCTTCGGCTACACCTTC.